This T cell receptor beta chain was identified in a study of cytomegalovirus exposure and HLA in healthy donors listed by TCRdb under 2017. About the study as a whole: An earlier analysis of roughly 500 of the donors reported approximately 300 Gb of sequence data and 100 million to 140 million unique TCR beta sequences from 150 million to 200 million T cells. Genome-wide SNP genotypes for about three fifths of the roughly 670 donors were used in a later genetic analysis, which treated that subset as a discovery cohort. The study used immunosequencing to profile the T cell repertoires of 670 or so subjects and linked those repertoires to cytomegalovirus serostatus. Every discovery cohort repertoire had been produced on one sequencing platform. The study combined high-throughput TCR immunosequencing, statistical association of individual TCRs with disease status, and machine learning to predict cytomegalovirus infection status. The study aimed to test whether cataloging public T cell receptors could reveal signatures of past pathogen exposure. In a later analysis, previously published TCR beta repertoires from 666 donors were re-analyzed and high-resolution HLA genotyping was added so that TCR occurrence patterns could be studied. Across approximately 420 genotyped donors of the cohort, an average of about 240,000 unique TCR beta nucleotide sequences per donor were sequenced, and roughly 18% of those sequences were non-productive. The later analysis used no new phenotypic data to find candidate immune exposures, relying instead on TCR beta sequences and their occurrence across donors. Alongside the repertoire data, information on donor age, sex, ethnicity and CMV serostatus was compiled. Of the roughly 420 genotyped donors, 80% to 90% were placed in the genetic ancestry cluster associated with self-reported Caucasian donors. An early release that covered about 600 HLA-typed donors contained approximately 300 gigabases of sequencing data and tens of millions of unique TCR sequences. Typing coverage varied by locus: roughly 629-640 donors for A, B, C, DRB1 and DQB1; roughly 510 for DQA1; more than 600 for DPA1; more than 450 for DPB1. Several DR-DQ haplotypes were treated as single units for association and clustering because of strong linkage in the cohort. In addition to the first cohort of 650 to 800 subjects, a separate validation cohort of 100 to 150 different subjects was used. To decide whether each TCR beta V gene segment behaved as functional or pseudogenic, an earlier analysis of fewer than 750 of the donors relied on high-throughput TCR beta sequencing. HLA typing included class I and class II loci at four-digit resolution. Overall study outcomes, separate from this receptor: The earlier analysis of approximately 540 of the donors excluded roughly 16 rarely observed V segments, including chromosome 9 orphons, because counts were too low. A further reported finding was that TCR beta sequences accurately predicted the HLA-A and HLA-B alleles for most subjects in the first cohort. According to a later analysis, TCR association rates differed among HLA loci, with DRB1 alleles showing the most associated TCRs and HLA-C alleles showing the fewest. When HLA alleles, especially DR and DQ, strongly co-occurred, TCR associations were difficult to assign to individual alleles. Most TCR sequences were observed very rarely across donors, whereas some public TCRs were present in many individuals. Presence/absence analyses assumed roughly uniform sequencing depth across donors, an assumption that may not hold. Correlated functional status among segregating V segments might be attributable to linkage disequilibrium, but an unknown experimental factor could not be ruled out. CMV serostatus was the only immune exposure information available for the cohort. Compared with the roughly 670-donor mean, donors in an Asian-associated ancestry cluster had fewer N-insertions in productive TCRs, according to a later genetic analysis. At a false discovery rate of 0.05, a later analysis linked about 16,000 TCR beta sequences to specific HLA alleles. In a later analysis, most CMV-associated TCR beta chains were found to appear HLA-restricted, with HLA associations seemingly driven largely by CMV exposure. The study listed 150 to 200 TCR beta chains as associated with cytomegalovirus. The 87-base-pair reads could not distinguish some IMGT-functional V segments, including TRBV6-2 and TRBV6-3, so those segments were excluded. A group of highly shared sequence variants was considered likely to be a technical artifact of the sequencing pipeline. According to a later analysis, parvovirus B19, influenza, CMV and Epstein-Barr virus appeared linked to several top co-occurrence clusters. The authors suggested that the approach could potentially be generalized to other disease states and immunological phenotypes. Because some donors lacked HLA typing at each locus, the association tests relied only on the typed subset. The classifier was reported to diagnose cytomegalovirus status with high specificity and sensitivity in both the original cohort and the validation cohort. In an earlier analysis of over 550 of the donors, most TCR beta V segments were observed in productive rearrangements about 87% or about 30% of the time, broadly matching IMGT annotations. In a later analysis, HLA-associated TCR beta chains showed more clonal expansion and lower generation probabilities than non-associated chains that were equally common. Only TCR beta chains were sequenced in this cohort, and the absence of alpha or paired-chain data limited detectable features. V-gene and J-gene trimming of TCR beta chains was associated with a missense DCLRE1C variant in a later genetic analysis, and the association was replicated in an independent cohort. Three of the identified cytomegalovirus-associated TCR beta chains were confirmed in vitro to be specific for cytomegalovirus antigens.

Libraries were made using the immunoSEQ multiplex PCR assay. A mixture of 60 forward primers for TCR Vbeta segments and 13 reverse primers for TCR Jbeta segments was used in the multiplex PCR. A multiplex PCR assay on genomic DNA amplified the CDR3 region of rearranged TCR beta genes. The amplified TCR beta libraries were sequenced on the Illumina HiSeq System as 87-base-pair reads. The published analysis was carried out like this. In a later analysis, about 80 million unique TCR beta chains were counted across the 500 to 700 repertoires, and roughly 10 million of these chains were shared by at least two donors. Raw reads were error-corrected and collapsed into unique sequences by a nearest-neighbor algorithm in which closely related sequences were merged to remove PCR and sequencing errors. CDR3 sequences were aligned to IMGT reference sequences to assign V, D and J gene segments. For a sequence to be retained, a match of at least six nucleotides was required to both a V gene segment and a J gene segment. A rearrangement was called productive if the CDR3 had no stop codons and remained in frame with V and J, and every other rearrangement was called non-productive. CDR3 was defined according to IMGT convention as the region running from the second conserved V-encoded cysteine to the conserved J-encoded phenylalanine. The earlier analysis of 500 to 750 of the donors excluded any sequence lacking an unambiguous match to a single V gene segment. An earlier analysis of 587 of the donors classified V segments as functional when productive rearrangements were above 56.7% and as segregating when the standard deviation between donors was above 5%. To diagnose cytomegalovirus status from the catalog of TCR beta chain sequences, a statistical classification framework was built. In a later analysis, V and J genes were assigned by comparing TCR nucleotide sequences against IMGT/GENE-DB human TR gene sequences. A later analysis assigned CDR3 sequences and most-parsimonious VDJ recombination scenarios with the TCRdist pipeline. In a later analysis, each TCR beta chain was defined by its CDR3 amino acid sequence together with its V-gene family, and reads without a unique V-gene family were excluded. A later analysis removed roughly 590 highly shared, low-generation-probability nucleotide sequences to deal with suspected cross-contamination and a sequencing artifact. A later analysis calculated a clonal expansion index for each public chain from normalized within-repertoire ranks of inferred template counts. In a later analysis, generation probabilities were computed using a VDJ recombination model fitted to out-of-frame rearrangements, and the results were checked against IGoR. In a later analysis, hypergeometric tests were used to score TCR-TCR, TCR-HLA and TCR-CMV co-occurrence, with a repertoire-size bias correction applied to TCR pairs. A later analysis estimated false discovery rates by permuting HLA or CMV assignments 20 times. In a later analysis, co-occurring TCRs were grouped with DBSCAN, and TCRdist sequence similarity was added when clustering was performed within HLA-allele-positive subsets. Co-occurrence clustering excluded repertoires with fewer than 30,000 or more than 120,000 public chains, plus five with anomalous nucleotide sharing. As stored in TCRdb, this immuneACCESS dataset retains in-frame rearrangements with V and J assigned. A fraction of the clones does not appear; measured against another copy, unresolved V genes explain less than half of the discrepancy, and the remainder lacks a known reason. V, J and clone size reflect that table, while D and trimming were determined from the DNA. In all, the sample holds 100,000 to 150,000 clones, and roughly 85% of those were seen once. Together, the top ten hold around 18% of the sample.

Remarks on this clone: Its recognized antigen is unknown. There are no base qualities to consult, and no much larger clone falls within one base.

The cohort was made up of roughly 670 healthy bone marrow donors. All cohort members were sampled while nominally healthy, although unrecorded immune exposures were likely present. The donor tested CMV seropositive, placing the donor among the 290 or so seropositive members of the cohort. Each donor provided a peripheral blood sample, and peripheral blood mononuclear cells were used for TCR beta sequencing. The Qiagen DNeasy Blood Extraction Kit was used to extract genomic DNA from the blood cell samples. Here V drops 4 bases and J drops 2 bases, and the junction holds 6 bases not matched to any gene. The CDR3 runs 17 amino acids, cysteine and phenylalanine included. Just the 51-base CDR3 DNA is kept, in frame starting at base 1. As encoded in the germline V gene, CDR1 is SGHDT while CDR2 is YYEEEE.

Material: PBMCs. This TCR derives from a man between 18 and 29 years old in good health and CMV-seropositive. Here the chain combines TRBV5-6 and TRBJ2-1; 13 of the junction bases match TRBD2. The CDR3 region: CASSDRTSGGPYNEQFF. The bases are TGTGCCAGCAGCGATCGGACTAGCGGGGGCCCCTACAATGAGCAGTTCTTC. This CDR3, with the reference TRBV5-6 and TRBJ2-1 proteins standing in past its ends, gives the full variable domain DAGVTQSPTHLIKTRGQQVTLRCSPKSGHDTVSWYQQALGQGPQFIFQYYEEEERQRGNFPDRFSGHQFPNYSSELNVNALLLGDSALYLCASSDRTSGGPYNEQFFGPGTRLTVL.